These 17 T cell receptor beta chains share one sample of origin, sequenced in a study of blood T cells in healthy people across ages. A second PCR of about 6 to 11 cycles used a sample-barcoded 5' primer and a J-beta primer mix. TCRdb recomputed calls from the 5' RACE reads with MiXCR, one row per CDR3 protein. The data contain roughly 2 million distinct CDR3 sequences, 49% of them seen just once; the ten biggest clones take up 2% to 2.5%. The specimen was blood. These receptors all stem from a middle-aged woman in good health.

This clonotype was seen repeatedly, ten times or more. This chain links TRBV7-2 with TRBJ2-7; TRBD2 aligns across 8 bases. After removal of 5 bases from V and 0 bases from J, the junction contained 6 bases not matched to a gene. CDR1 and CDR2 from the germline V gene are SGHTA and FQGNSA. This CDR3 spans 15 amino acids. The CDR3 region has the DNA TGTGCCAGCAGCCGAGGGGGGACTAGCTCCTACGAGCAGTACTTC. Amino acids: CASSRGGTSSYEQYF.

This clonotype turned up a few times. CDR3 sequence reads: CASSPRTGANQPQHF. The CDR3 DNA reads as TGCGCCAGCAGCCCCCGGACAGGGGCCAATCAGCCCCAGCATTTT. This sequence joins TRBV5-1 and TRBJ1-5; TRBD1 matches at 9 bases. The CDR3 totals 15 residues. V shed 4 bases and J 3 bases; nucleotides not matched to a gene: 5. Germline CDR1 and CDR2: SGHRS and YFSETQ.

The chain joins TRBV20-1 to TRBJ2-1; D may be TRBD2 (6 bases). The CDR3 is 11 amino acids. Per germline, CDR1 DFQATT and CDR2 SNEGSKA (reference sequence). The CDR3 here is CAGLSYNEQFF. CDR3 sequence (DNA): TGCGCGGGACTTTCCTACAATGAGCAGTTCTTC.

The chain carries TRBV6-1 and TRBJ2-1; 11 positions agree with TRBD1. Germline-derived CDR1 and CDR2 are MNHNS and SASEGT. This CDR3 spans 19 amino acids. V lost 4 bases to trimming and J lost 6 bases; unmatched junction nucleotides: 17. As DNA, the CDR3 is TGTGCCAGCAGTGGAGAAAAGGACAGGGGGCGTTTATATGGCAATGAGCAGTTCTTC. Amino acid sequence: CASSGEKDRGRLYGNEQFF.

The chain combines TRBV20-1 with TRBJ2-4; 10 bases are shared with TRBD2. V was clipped by 5 bases and J by 6 bases; unmatched bases: 4. Germline values: CDR1 DFQATT, CDR2 SNEGSKA (reference sequence). The CDR3 has 13 residues. DNA of the CDR3: TGCAGTGCTGGGATAGCGGGAGGAAACATTCAGTACTTC. Its translation: CSAGIAGGNIQYF.

CDR3 sequence (DNA): TGTGCCAGCAGTGCACTTGTTGGGACAGGGAGTGGTGAGCAGTTCTTC. Translating it yields CASSALVGTGSGEQFF. The V and J genes are TRBV6-1 and TRBJ2-1; 9 positions match TRBD1. The J segment lost 9 bases and the V segment lost 4 bases, leaving 13 bases of the junction unmatched. The V gene's germline CDR1 is MNHNS and CDR2 SASEGT. This CDR3 contains 16 residues.

This clonotype was seen more than once but under ten times. This CDR3 reads CASPTALQDPKDTQYF. As DNA, the CDR3 is TGTGCCAGCCCCACAGCCCTACAGGATCCGAAGGATACGCAGTATTTT. J is TRBJ2-3 and V is TRBV2, with D maybe TRBD1 (5 bases). Trimming shortened V by 8 bases and J by 6 bases, and 24 bases separated the two germline ends. The CDR3 length is 16 residues. Germline V gene data show CDR1 as SNHLY and CDR2 as FYNNEI.

The gene calls are TRBV12-3 or TRBV12-4 and TRBJ1-4; D is ambiguous. V was cut by 1 base and J by 8 bases, with 8 bases left in between. CDR3 length equals 13 residues. The chain's CDR3 is CASSLGPGEKLFF. The CDR3 region has the DNA TGTGCCAGCAGTTTAGGGCCCGGGGAAAAACTGTTTTTT.

The V call is TRBV4-1, the J call TRBJ2-1; 8 bases are a match to TRBD1. Germline V gene sequence: CDR1 MGHRA, CDR2 YSYEKL. V gave up 5 bases and J gave up 13 bases; unmatched junction bases: 10. The CDR3 is made up of 13 amino acids. The DNA of the CDR3 is TGCGCCAGCAGCAAGACAGGGGAAAAGACCCAGTTCTTC. This translates into CASSKTGEKTQFF.

This clonotype has just a few counts. The CDR3 coding sequence is TGCAGTGTGACCGGGATAAACTATGGCTACACCTTC. Translation gives CSVTGINYGYTF. The J gene is TRBJ1-2, the V gene TRBV29-1; D uncertain. This CDR3 has 12 residues. The germline V gene has CDR1 SQVTM and CDR2 ANQGSEA. The full variable domain, with the rest looked up from reference TRBV29-1 and TRBJ1-2, is SAVISQKPSRDICQRGTSLTIQCQVDSQVTMMFWYRQQPGQSLTLIATANQGSEATYESGFVIDKFPISRPNLTFSTLTVSNMSPEDSSIYLCSVTGINYGYTFGSGTRLTVV.

The rearrangement uses TRBV24-1 and TRBJ2-7, with a possible D match to TRBD2 (5 bases). The CDR3 has 13 residues. Between the trimmed V and J ends, which lost 0 bases and 5 bases, there was a span of 7 bases. Germline V gene lookup returns CDR1 KGHDR and CDR2 SFDVKD. This CDR3 is CATSDLGENEQYF. The CDR3 nucleotides read TGTGCCACCAGTGATTTGGGGGAGAACGAGCAGTACTTC.

The rearrangement joins TRBV6-5 to TRBJ1-6; D perhaps matches TRBD1 (5 bases). The ends were cut back, 4 bases at V and 13 bases at J, with 11 bases in the middle. The CDR3 contains 12 residues. CDR1 and CDR2 from the germline V gene are MNHEY and SVGAGI. The CDR3: CASSFGTGPLHF. CDR3 DNA: TGTGCCAGCAGTTTTGGGACGGGCCCCCTCCACTTT.

Of note for this clonotype: The junction shows a germline mismatch at one end, possibly a read error. The chain uses TRBV6-2 or TRBV6-3 and TRBJ2-1, with a possible D match to TRBD2 (6 bases). The end of the DNA is better explained by TRBJ2-7, so the J call may be wrong. Per the germline V gene, CDR1 is MNHEY and CDR2 is SVGEGT. This CDR3 is built from 19 residues. The CDR3 loop reads CTSSRNPKGSGSSYNEQYF. The CDR3 DNA reads TGTACCAGCAGCCGGAACCCCAAGGGAAGCGGGTCCTCCTACAATGAGCAGTACTTC.

The V and J genes are TRBV4-3 and TRBJ2-1; 10 bases line up with TRBD2. The CDR3 is 16 residues long. Germline V gene data show CDR1 as LGHNA and CDR2 as YSLEER. The V and J ends lost 0 bases and 4 bases, in that order; junction bases with no gene match: 3. The chain's CDR3 is CASSQEETSGYNEQFF. In DNA form, the CDR3 reads TGCGCCAGCAGCCAAGAAGAGACTAGCGGGTACAATGAGCAGTTCTTC.

This chain uses TRBV29-1 with TRBJ1-2; tentative D call: TRBD1 (5 bases). The V and J ends lost 0 bases and 3 bases respectively, with 8 bases between them. This CDR3 has 13 amino acids. Germline assignment: CDR1 SQVTM and CDR2 ANQGSEA. The CDR3 DNA reads TGCAGCGTTGAAGAGGTACAGGACTATGGCTACACCTTC. Translation: CSVEEVQDYGYTF.

The chain combines TRBV29-1 with TRBJ1-2; D is unresolved. This CDR3 has 13 residues. Between the trimmed V and J ends, which lost 1 base and 4 bases, there was a span of 10 bases. Germline V gene sequence: CDR1 SQVTM, CDR2 ANQGSEA. CDR3 nucleotide sequence: TGCAGCGTTGAAGGCGGGGAGGCCTATGGCTACACCTTC. Its protein is CSVEGGEAYGYTF.

This clonotype was counted once. V gene TRBV2 combines with J gene TRBJ2-5, with TRBD1 matching 9 bases. Near its end, the DNA agrees better with TRBJ2-7, so the J call may be wrong. Germline CDR1 is SNHLY and CDR2 is FYNNEI. This CDR3 comprises 14 residues. CDR3 in DNA: TGTGCCAGCAGTCTCGACAGGGGGGTCGGCGAGCAGTACTTC. Translation: CASSLDRGVGEQYF.